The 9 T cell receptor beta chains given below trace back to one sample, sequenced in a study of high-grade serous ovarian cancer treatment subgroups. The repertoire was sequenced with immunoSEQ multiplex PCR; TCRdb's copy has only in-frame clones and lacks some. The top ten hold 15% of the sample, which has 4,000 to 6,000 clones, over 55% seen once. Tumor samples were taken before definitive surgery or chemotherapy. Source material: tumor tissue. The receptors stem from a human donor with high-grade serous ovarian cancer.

The CDR3 here is CASTLGAAGNTIYF. Written as DNA, the CDR3 is TGTGCCAGCACCCTGGGGGCGGCTGGAAACACCATATATTTT. This chain uses TRBV28 with TRBJ1-3; a possible D gene is TRBD1 (6 bases). V lost 7 bases, J lost 2 bases, and 12 bases lay in between. This CDR3 has 14 amino acids. The germline CDR1 and CDR2 sequences are MDHEN and SYDVKM.

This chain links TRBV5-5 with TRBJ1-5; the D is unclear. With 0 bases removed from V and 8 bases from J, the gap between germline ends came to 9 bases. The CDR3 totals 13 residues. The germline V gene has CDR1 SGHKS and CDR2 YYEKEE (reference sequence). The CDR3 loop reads CASSLGYREPQHF. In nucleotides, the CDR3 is TGTGCCAGCAGCTTGGGTTACCGGGAGCCCCAGCATTTT.

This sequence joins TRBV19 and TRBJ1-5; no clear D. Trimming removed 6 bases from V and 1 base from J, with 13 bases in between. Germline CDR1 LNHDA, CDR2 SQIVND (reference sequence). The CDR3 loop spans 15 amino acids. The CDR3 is CASSRSSGSNQPQHF. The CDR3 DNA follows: TGTGCCAGTAGCCGTTCAAGCGGGAGCAATCAGCCCCAGCATTTT. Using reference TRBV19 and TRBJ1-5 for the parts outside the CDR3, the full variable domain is DGGITQSPKYLFRKEGQNVTLSCEQNLNHDAMYWYRQDPGQGLRLIYYSQIVNDFQKGDIAEGYSVSREKKESFPLTVTSAQKNPTAFYLCASSRSSGSNQPQHFGDGTRLSIL.

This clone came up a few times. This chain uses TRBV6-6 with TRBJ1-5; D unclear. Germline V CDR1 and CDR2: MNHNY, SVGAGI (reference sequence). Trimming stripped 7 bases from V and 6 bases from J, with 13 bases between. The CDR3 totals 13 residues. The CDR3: CASTLQSAQPQHF. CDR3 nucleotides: TGTGCCAGCACTCTACAGAGCGCTCAGCCCCAGCATTTT.

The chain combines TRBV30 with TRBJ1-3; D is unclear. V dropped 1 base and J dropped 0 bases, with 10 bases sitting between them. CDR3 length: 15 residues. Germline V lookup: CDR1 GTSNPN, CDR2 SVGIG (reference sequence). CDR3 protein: CAWSGQVISGNTIYF. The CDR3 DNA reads TGTGCCTGGAGTGGTCAGGTGATCTCTGGAAACACCATATATTTT.

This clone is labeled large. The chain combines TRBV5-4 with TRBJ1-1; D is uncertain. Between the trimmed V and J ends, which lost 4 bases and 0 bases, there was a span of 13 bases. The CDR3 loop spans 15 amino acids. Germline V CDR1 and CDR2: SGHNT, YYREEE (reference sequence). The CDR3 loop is CASSPTRSLNTEAFF. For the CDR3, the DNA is TGTGCCAGCAGCCCCACACGTAGTTTGAACACTGAAGCTTTCTTT. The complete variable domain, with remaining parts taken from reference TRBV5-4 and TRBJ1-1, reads ETGVTQSPTHLIKTRGQQVTLRCSSQSGHNTVSWYQQALGQGPQFIFQYYREEENGRGNFPPRFSGLQFPNYSSELNVNALELDDSALYLCASSPTRSLNTEAFFGQGTRLTVV.

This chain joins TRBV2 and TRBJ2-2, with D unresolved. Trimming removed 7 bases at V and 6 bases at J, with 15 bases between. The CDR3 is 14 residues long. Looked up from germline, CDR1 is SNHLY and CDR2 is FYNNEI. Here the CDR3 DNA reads TGTGCCAGCATATTGGGCCTCTCCGCCGGGGAGCTGTTTTTT. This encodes CASILGLSAGELFF.

As DNA, the CDR3 is TGTGCCAGCAGTTACTCCCTCACAGGGTCGGGTTCACCCCTCCACTTT. It codes for CASSYSLTGSGSPLHF. The chain joins TRBV6-5 to TRBJ1-6; weak D call: TRBD1 (6 bases). The CDR3 sequence is 16 residues long. CDR1 is MNHEY, CDR2 SVGAGI, per germline. With 0 bases removed from V and 9 bases from J, the gap between germline ends came to 15 bases.

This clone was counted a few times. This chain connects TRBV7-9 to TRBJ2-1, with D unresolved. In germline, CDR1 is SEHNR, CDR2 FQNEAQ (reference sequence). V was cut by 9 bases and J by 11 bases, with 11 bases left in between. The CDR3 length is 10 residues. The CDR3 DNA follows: TGTGCCAGTCATGTGGCTAAGCAGTTCTTC. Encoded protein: CASHVAKQFF.